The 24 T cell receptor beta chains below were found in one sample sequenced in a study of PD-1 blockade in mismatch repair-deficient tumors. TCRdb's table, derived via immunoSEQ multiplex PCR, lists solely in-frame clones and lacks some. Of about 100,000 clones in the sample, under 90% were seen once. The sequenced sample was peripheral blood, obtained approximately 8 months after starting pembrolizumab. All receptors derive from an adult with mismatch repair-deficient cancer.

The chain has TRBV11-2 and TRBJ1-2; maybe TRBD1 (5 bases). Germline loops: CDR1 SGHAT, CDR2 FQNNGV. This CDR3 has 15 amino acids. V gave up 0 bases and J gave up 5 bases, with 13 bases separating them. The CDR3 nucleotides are TGTGCCAGCAGCTTAGATTTAGGGGCAGGGTATGGCTACACCTTC. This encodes CASSLDLGAGYGYTF.

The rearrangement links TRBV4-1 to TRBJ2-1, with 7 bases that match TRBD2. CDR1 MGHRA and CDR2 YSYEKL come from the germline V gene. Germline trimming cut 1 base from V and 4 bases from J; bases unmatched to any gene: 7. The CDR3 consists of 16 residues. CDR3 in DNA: TGCGCCAGCAGCCAAGTCCCCAGCGGGGTTTACAATGAGCAGTTCTTC. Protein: CASSQVPSGVYNEQFF.

The CDR3 sequence is CASSREAGEVEKLFF. CDR3 DNA sequence: TGTGCCAGCAGTCGTGAGGCAGGGGAAGTTGAAAAACTGTTTTTT. This chain links TRBV2 with TRBJ1-4; D is possibly TRBD1 (6 bases). The germline CDR1 and CDR2 sequences are SNHLY and FYNNEI. CDR3 length: 15 residues. The V and J ends lost 5 bases and 7 bases respectively, with 17 bases between them.

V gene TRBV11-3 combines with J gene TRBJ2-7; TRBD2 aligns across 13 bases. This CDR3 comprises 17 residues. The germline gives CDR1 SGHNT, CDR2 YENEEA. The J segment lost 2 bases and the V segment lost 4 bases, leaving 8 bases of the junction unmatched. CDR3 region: CASSSRLAGGPPYEQYF. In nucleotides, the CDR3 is TGTGCCAGCAGCTCGAGACTAGCGGGAGGACCACCCTACGAGCAGTACTTC.

This CDR3 is CASSYRGMETQYF. The DNA for the CDR3 is TGTGCCAGCAGTTACCGGGGGATGGAGACCCAGTACTTC. J is TRBJ2-5 and V is TRBV6-5; D might be TRBD2 (6 bases). Per the germline V gene, CDR1 is MNHEY and CDR2 is SVGAGI. This CDR3 is built from 13 residues. Between the trimmed V and J ends, which lost 2 bases and 5 bases, there was a span of 9 bases.

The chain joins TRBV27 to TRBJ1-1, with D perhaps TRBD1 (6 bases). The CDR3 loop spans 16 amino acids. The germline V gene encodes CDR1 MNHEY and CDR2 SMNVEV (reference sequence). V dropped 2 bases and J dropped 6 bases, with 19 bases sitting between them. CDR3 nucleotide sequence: TGTGCCAGCAGTTTAAGGGCCCTCGGGGGGCTACCTGAAGCTTTCTTT. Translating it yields CASSLRALGGLPEAFF.

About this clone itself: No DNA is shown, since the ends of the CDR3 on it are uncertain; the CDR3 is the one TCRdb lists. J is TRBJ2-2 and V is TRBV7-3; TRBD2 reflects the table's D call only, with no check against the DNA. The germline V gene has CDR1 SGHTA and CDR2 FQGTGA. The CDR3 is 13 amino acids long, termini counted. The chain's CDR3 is CASSPVASGNPVF.

DNA of the CDR3: TGTGCCAGCGGGGGGGCTTGGAGGTCCGGGGAGCTGTTTTTT. Translation gives CASGGAWRSGELFF. This sequence joins TRBV7-6 and TRBJ2-2; D possibly corresponds to TRBD2 (7 bases). V was pared by 8 bases and J by 6 bases, with 16 bases between. The CDR3 runs 14 residues. The germline gives CDR1 SGHVS, CDR2 FNYEAQ.

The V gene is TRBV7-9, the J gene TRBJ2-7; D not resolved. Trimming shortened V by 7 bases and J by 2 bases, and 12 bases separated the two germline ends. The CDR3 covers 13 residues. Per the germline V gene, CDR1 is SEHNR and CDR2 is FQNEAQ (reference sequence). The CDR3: CASTTTATYEQYF. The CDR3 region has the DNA TGTGCCAGCACCACCACAGCTACCTACGAGCAGTACTTC. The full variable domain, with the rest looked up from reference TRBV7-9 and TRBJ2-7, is DTGVSQNPRHKITKRGQNVTFRCDPISEHNRLYWYRQTLGQGPEFLTYFQNEAQLEKSRLLSDRFSAERPKGSFSTLEIQRTEQGDSAMYLCASTTTATYEQYFGPGTRLTVT.

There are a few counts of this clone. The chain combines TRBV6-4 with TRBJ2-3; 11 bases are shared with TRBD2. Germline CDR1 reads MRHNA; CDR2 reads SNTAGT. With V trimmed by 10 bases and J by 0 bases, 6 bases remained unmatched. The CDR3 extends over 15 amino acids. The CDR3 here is CATGTSGSSTDTQYF. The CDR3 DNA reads TGTGCCACCGGGACTAGCGGTTCTAGCACAGATACGCAGTATTTT.

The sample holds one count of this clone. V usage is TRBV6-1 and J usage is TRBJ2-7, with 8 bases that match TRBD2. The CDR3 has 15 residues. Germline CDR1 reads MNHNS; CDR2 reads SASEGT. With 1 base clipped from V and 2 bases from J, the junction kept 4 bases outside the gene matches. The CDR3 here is CASSEGLAGTYEQYF. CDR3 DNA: TGTGCCAGCAGTGAAGGGTTAGCGGGAACCTACGAGCAGTACTTC.

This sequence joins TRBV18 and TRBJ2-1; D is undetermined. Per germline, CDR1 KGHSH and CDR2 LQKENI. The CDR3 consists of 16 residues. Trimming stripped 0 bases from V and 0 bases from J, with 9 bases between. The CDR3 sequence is CASSPPIRSSYNEQFF. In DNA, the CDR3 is TGTGCCAGCTCACCACCCATCCGCAGCTCCTACAATGAGCAGTTCTTC.

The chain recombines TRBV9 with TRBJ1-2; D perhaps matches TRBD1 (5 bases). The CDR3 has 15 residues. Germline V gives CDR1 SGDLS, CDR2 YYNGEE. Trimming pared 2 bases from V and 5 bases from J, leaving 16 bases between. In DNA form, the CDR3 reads TGTGCCAGCAGCGTGCGTTTGGGGGAGGGTTATGGCTACACCTTC. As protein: CASSVRLGEGYGYTF.

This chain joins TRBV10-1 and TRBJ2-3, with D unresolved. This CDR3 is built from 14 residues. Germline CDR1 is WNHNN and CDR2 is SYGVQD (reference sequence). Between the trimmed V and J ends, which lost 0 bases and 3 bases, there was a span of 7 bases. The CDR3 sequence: CASSESWGTDTQYF. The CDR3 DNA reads TGCGCCAGCAGTGAGTCTTGGGGTACAGATACGCAGTATTTT.

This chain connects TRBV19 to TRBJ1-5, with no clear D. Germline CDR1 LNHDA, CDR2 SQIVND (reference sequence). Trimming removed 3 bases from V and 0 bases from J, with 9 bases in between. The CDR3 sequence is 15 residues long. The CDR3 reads CASSILGNSNQPQHF. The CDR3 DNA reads TGTGCCAGTAGTATTCTGGGAAATAGCAATCAGCCCCAGCATTTT.

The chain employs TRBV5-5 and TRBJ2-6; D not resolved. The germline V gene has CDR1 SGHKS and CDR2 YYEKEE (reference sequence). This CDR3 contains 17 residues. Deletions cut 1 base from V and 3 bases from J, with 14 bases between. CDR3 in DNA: TGTGCCAGCAGCTTGTTCGTCTCTGGACGTGGGGCCAACGTCCTGACTTTC. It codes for CASSLFVSGRGANVLTF.

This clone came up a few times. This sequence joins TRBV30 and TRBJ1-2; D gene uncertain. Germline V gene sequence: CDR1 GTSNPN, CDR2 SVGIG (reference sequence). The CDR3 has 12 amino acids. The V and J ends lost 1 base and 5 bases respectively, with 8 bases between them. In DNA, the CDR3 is TGTGCCTGGAGTGGAAAGGGATATGGCTACACCTTC. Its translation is CAWSGKGYGYTF. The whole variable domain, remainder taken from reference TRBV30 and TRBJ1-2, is SQTIHQWPATLVQPVGSPLSLECTVEGTSNPNLYWYRQAAGRGLQLLFYSVGIGQISSEVPQNLSASRPQDRQFILSSKKLLLSDSGFYLCAWSGKGYGYTFGSGTRLTVV.

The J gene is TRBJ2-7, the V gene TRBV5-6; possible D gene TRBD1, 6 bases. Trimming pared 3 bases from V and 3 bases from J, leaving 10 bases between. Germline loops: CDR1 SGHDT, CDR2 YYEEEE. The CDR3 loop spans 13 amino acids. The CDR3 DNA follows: TGTGCCAGCAGCTCAGGGGCTAACTACGAGCAGTACTTC. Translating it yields CASSSGANYEQYF. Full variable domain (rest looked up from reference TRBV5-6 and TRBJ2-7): DAGVTQSPTHLIKTRGQQVTLRCSPKSGHDTVSWYQQALGQGPQFIFQYYEEEERQRGNFPDRFSGHQFPNYSSELNVNALLLGDSALYLCASSSGANYEQYFGPGTRLTVT.

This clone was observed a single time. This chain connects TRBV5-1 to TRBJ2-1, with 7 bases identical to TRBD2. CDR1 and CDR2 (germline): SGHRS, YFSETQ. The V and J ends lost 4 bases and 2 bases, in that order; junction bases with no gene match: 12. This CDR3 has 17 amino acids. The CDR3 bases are TGCGCCAGCAGCCTTTGGGGGGGAGGTGCCCCCTACAATGAGCAGTTCTTC. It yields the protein CASSLWGGGAPYNEQFF. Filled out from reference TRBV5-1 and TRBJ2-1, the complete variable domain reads KAGVTQTPRYLIKTRGQQVTLSCSPISGHRSVSWYQQTPGQGLQFLFEYFSETQRNKGNFPGRFSGRQFSNSRSEMNVSTLELGDSALYLCASSLWGGGAPYNEQFFGPGTRLTVL.

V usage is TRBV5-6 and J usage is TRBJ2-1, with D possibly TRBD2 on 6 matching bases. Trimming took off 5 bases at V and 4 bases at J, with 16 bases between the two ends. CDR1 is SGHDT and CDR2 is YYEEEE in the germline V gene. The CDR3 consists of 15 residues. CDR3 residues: CASRLDYPGYNEQFF. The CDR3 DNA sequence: TGTGCCAGCAGACTGGACTACCCGGGGTACAATGAGCAGTTCTTC.

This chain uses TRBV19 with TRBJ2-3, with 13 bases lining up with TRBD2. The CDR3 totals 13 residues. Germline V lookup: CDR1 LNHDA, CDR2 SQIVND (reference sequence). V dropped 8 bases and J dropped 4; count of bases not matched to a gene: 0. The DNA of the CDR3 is TGTGCCAGTGGACTAGCGGGAGCAGATACGCAGTATTTT. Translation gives CASGLAGADTQYF.

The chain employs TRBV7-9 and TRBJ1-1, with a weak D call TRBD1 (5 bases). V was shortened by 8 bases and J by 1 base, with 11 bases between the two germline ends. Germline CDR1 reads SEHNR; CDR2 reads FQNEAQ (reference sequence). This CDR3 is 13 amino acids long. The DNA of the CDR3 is TGTGCCAGCGAAGGGGCGGGGAACACTGAAGCTTTCTTT. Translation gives CASEGAGNTEAFF.

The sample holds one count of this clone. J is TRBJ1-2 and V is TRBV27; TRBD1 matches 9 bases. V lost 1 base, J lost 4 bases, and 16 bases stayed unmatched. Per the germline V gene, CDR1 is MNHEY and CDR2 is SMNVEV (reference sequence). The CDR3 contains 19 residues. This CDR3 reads CASSLFLNPGQGITYGYTF. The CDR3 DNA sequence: TGTGCCAGCAGTTTATTTCTGAACCCAGGACAGGGGATTACCTATGGCTACACCTTC.

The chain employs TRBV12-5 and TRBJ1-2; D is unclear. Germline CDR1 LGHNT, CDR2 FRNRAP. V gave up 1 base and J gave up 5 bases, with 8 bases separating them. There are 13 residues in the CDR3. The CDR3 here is CASGLGEGYGYTF. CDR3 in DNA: TGTGCTAGTGGTTTGGGGGAGGGTTATGGCTACACCTTC.